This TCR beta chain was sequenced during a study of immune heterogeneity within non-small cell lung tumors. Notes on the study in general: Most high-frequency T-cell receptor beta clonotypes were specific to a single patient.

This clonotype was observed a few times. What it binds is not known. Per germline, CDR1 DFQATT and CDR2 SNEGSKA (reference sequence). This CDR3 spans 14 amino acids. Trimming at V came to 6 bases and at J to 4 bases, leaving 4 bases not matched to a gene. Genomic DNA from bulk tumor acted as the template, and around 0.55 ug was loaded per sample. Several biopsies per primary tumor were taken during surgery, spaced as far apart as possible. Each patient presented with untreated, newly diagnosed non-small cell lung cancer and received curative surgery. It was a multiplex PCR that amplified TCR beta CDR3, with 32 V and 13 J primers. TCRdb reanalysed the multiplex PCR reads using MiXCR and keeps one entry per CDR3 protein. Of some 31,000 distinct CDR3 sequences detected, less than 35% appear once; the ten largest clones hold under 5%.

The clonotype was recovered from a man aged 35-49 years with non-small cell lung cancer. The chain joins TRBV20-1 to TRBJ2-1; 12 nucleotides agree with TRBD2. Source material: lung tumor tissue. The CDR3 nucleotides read TGCAGTGCCCCGGGACTAGCGGGTTACAATGAGCAGTTCTTC. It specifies CSAPGLAGYNEQFF.